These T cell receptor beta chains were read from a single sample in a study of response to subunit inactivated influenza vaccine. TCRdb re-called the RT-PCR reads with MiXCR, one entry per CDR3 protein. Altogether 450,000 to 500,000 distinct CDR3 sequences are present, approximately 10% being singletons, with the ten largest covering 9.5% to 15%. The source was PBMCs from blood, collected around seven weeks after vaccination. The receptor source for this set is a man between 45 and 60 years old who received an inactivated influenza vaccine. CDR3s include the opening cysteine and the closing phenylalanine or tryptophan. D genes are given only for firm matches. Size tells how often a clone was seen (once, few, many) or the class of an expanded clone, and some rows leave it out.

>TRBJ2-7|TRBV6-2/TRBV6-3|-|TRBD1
TGTGCCAGCAGTGAGACAGGGGTCTACGAGCAGTACTTC
CASSETGVYEQYF
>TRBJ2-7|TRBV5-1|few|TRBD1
TGCGCCAGCGCTGCGGGACAGGGGTTTCACGAGCAGTACTTC
CASAAGQGFHEQYF
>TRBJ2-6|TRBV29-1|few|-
TGCAGCGTTGAGAGCCCAGGGAGGGGGGCCAACGTCCTGACTTTC
CSVESPGRGANVLTF
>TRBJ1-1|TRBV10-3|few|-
TGTGCCACGCATGGGGGGGGTACTGAAGCTTTCTTT
CATHGGGTEAFF
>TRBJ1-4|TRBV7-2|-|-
TGTGCCAGCAGCTGGGACCTAAATGAAAAACTGTTTTTT
CASSWDLNEKLFF
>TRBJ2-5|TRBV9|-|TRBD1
TGTGCCAGCAGCCCAGGGGACAGGGGGCTTGAGGAGACCCAGTACTTC
CASSPGDRGLEETQYF
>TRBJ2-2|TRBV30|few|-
TGTGCCTGGAGTGTGAGTAGGGAGCTGTTTTTT
CAWSVSRELFF
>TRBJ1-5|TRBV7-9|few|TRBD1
TGTGCCAGCAGCTGGGGGACAGGGGGCCATACGGAGCCCCAGCATTTT
CASSWGTGGHTEPQHF
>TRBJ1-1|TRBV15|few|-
TGTGCCACCAGAACCTGGATGGAGGACACTGAAGCTTTCTTT
CATRTWMEDTEAFF
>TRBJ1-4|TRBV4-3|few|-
TGCGCCAGCAGCCAAGAAAATCGCTCCCCAAACGAAAAACTGTTTTTT
CASSQENRSPNEKLFF
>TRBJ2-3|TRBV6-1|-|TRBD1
TGTGCCAGCAGATTGACGGGACAGGGTTCAGATACGCAGTATTTT
CASRLTGQGSDTQYF
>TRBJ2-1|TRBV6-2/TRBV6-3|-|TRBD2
TGTGCCAGCAGTTACTCTGGTAGCGGGCAAAACAATGAGCAGTTCTTC
CASSYSGSGQNNEQFF
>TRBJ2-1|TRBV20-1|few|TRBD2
TGCAGTGCGCTTCGACTAGCGGGAGTCATCGGCAATGAGCAGTTCTTC
CSALRLAGVIGNEQFF
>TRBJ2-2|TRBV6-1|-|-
TGTGCCAGCAGTGAAATGGTTCACACCGGGGAGCTGTTTTTT
CASSEMVHTGELFF
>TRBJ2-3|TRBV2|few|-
TGTGCCAGCGCGGATGCGTCCGGCACAGATACGCAGTATTTT
CASADASGTDTQYF
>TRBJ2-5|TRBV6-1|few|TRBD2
TGTGCCACCAAGGGAGCGGGGGGGGGCCAAGAGACCCAGTACTTC
CATKGAGGGQETQYF
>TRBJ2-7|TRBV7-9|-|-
TGTGCCACCCGGAGACAGAACTCCTACGAGCAGTACTTC
CATRRQNSYEQYF
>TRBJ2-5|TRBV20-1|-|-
TGCAGTGCTTTCGAAGAGACCCAGTACTTC
CSAFEETQYF
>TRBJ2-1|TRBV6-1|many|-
TGTGCCAGCAGCTCCGGCCCTAGGTCCTACAATGAGCAGTTCTTC
CASSSGPRSYNEQFF
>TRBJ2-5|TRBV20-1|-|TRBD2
TGCAGTGCTCTTAGCGGGGTAAAAGAGACCCAGTACTTC
CSALSGVKETQYF
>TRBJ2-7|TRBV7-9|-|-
TGTGCCAGCAGCTTGCGGGGGCGAAGTAGCGAGCAGTACTTC
CASSLRGRSSEQYF
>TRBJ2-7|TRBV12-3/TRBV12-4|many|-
TGTGCCAGCAGTTTACAGACAGCGAAATACGAGCAGTACTTC
CASSLQTAKYEQYF
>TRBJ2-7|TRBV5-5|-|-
TGTGCCAGCAGCTTGGAGGTAGCTTCCTACGAGCAGTACTTC
CASSLEVASYEQYF
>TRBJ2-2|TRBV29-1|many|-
TGCAGCGTTGAGGGTGGTGGCGGGGAGCTGTTTTTT
CSVEGGGGELFF
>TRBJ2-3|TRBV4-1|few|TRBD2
TGCGCCAGCAGCCACCTAGCGGGCACAGATACGCAGTATTTT
CASSHLAGTDTQYF
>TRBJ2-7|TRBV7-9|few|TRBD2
TGTGCCAGCAGCTTAGCATTAGGCGGGAGGCTCCACGAGCAGTACTTC
CASSLALGGRLHEQYF
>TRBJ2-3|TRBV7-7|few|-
TGTGCCAGCAGCGAGGCTGGGTACGATAGTACGCAGTATTTT
CASSEAGYDSTQYF
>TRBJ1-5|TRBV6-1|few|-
TGTGCCAGCAGTGTTTTTGGGGGAGATCAGCCCCAGCATTTT
CASSVFGGDQPQHF
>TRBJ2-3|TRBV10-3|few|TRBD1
TGTGCCATCAGTGGTGGGACAGGTGCTTTTTTGGGGCCGTATTTT
CAISGGTGAFLGPYF
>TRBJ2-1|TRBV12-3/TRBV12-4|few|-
TGTGCCAGCAGTTTACTTCTAGCTGTTAATGAGCAGTTCTTC
CASSLLLAVNEQFF
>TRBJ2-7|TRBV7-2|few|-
TGTGCCAGCAGCTTAGCGACAGCTCAGACTTCCTACGAGCAGTACTTC
CASSLATAQTSYEQYF
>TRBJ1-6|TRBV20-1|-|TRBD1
TGCAGTGCCGACAGGGGAGGCTATGGGTCACCCCTCCACTTT
CSADRGGYGSPLHF
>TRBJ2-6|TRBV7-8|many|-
TGTGCCAGCAGCTTATCGGTATCTGGGGCCAACGTCCTGACTTTC
CASSLSVSGANVLTF
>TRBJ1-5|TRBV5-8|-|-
TGTGCCAGCAGCGACCTACCTAATAGCAATCAGCCCCAGCATTTT
CASSDLPNSNQPQHF
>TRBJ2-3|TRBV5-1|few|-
TGCGCCAGCAGCACCGGACAAAGCACAGATACGCAGTATTTT
CASSTGQSTDTQYF
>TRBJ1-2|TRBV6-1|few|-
TGTGCCAGTCGGTTGGGGGGCCATAGTTATGGCTACACCTTC
CASRLGGHSYGYTF
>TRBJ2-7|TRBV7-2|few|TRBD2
TGTGCCACAGGACTAGCGGGGGCCCCGAACTACGAGCAGTACTTC
CATGLAGAPNYEQYF
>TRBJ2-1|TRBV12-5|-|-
TGTGCTAGTGGTACTAGAAGGAATGAGCAGTTCTTC
CASGTRRNEQFF
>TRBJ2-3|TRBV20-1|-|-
TGCAGTCCAAATGACCCCCCCTCGGGGCAGTATTTT
CSPNDPPSGQYF
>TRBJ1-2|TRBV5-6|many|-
TGTGCCAGCAGCTTGCGTCCCTATGGCTACACCTTC
CASSLRPYGYTF
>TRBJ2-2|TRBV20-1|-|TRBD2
TGCAGTGCTAGAGAGAGGCGGGGGGGCGCGAACACCGGGGAGCTGTTTTTT
CSARERRGGANTGELFF
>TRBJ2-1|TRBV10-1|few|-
TGCGCCAGCAGTGAGACAGGACCCTCCTACAATGAGCAGTTCTTC
CASSETGPSYNEQFF
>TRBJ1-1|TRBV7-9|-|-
TGTGCCAGCAGTTTATATACCGGGGCGAACACTGAAGCTTTCTTT
CASSLYTGANTEAFF
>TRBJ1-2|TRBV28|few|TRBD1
TGTGCCAGCAGTGTCAGGGGGCGAGACTATGGCTACACCTTC
CASSVRGRDYGYTF
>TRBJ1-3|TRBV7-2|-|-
TGTGCCAGCAGCTCACCGCAGGGTGACACCATATATTTT
CASSSPQGDTIYF
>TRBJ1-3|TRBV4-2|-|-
TGTGCCAGCAGCCAAGAAACGGGACTCTCTGGAAACACCATATATTTT
CASSQETGLSGNTIYF
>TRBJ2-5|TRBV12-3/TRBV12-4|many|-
TGTGCCAGCAGTTCTGCGGGGGAGACCCAGTACTTC
CASSSAGETQYF
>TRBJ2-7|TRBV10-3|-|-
TGTGCCACCGCCGACAGGCTCACCTACGAGCAGTACTTC
CATADRLTYEQYF
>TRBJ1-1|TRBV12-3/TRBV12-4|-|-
TGTGCCAGCATCCTCGGCAGGGGCGAAACGGCTTTCTTT
CASILGRGETAFF
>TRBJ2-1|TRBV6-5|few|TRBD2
TGTGCCAGCAGTTACGACCTGAGGCGGGAGGGCCATTATGAGCAGTTCTTC
CASSYDLRREGHYEQFF
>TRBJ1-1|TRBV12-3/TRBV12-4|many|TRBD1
TGTGCCAGCAGTTTACCGGGACAGGGAGGTGCTTTCTTT
CASSLPGQGGAFF
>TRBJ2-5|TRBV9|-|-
TGTGCCAGCAGCCCCCACTACGACGTAGAAGAGACCCAGTACTTC
CASSPHYDVEETQYF
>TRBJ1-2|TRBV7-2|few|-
TGTGCCAGCAGCGGATTTCGTGGGGGCGCTAACTATGGCTACACCTTC
CASSGFRGGANYGYTF
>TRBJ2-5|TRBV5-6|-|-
TGTGCCAGCAGCTTGACTAGCTACCAAGAGACCCAGTACTTC
CASSLTSYQETQYF